This T cell receptor beta chain is from a study of T cells in Graves' hyperthyroidism and ophthalmopathy. The investigators amplified TCR beta CDR3 regions from RNA transcripts. In the first-round RT-PCR of the TCR CDR3, the HTBI primer set was used. Each CDR3 protein gets one entry after TCRdb re-called the multiplex PCR reads with MiXCR. The table includes about 540,000 distinct CDR3 sequences, around 46% detected once. For this clonotype: Its antigen is as yet unknown.

CDR1 and CDR2 (germline): SGHTA, FQGNSA. This CDR3 is built from 20 residues. Unmatched junction bases numbered 26, after V lost 5 bases and J lost 7 bases. General observations from the study: Among thyroid clonotypes expanded above 0.001, most also appeared in blood.

This sequence joins TRBV7-2 and TRBJ2-7; TRBD2 aligns across 10 bases. The sample was peripheral blood or thyroid tissue (not recorded which). The clonotype comes from a woman aged 18-29 years with Graves' hyperthyroidism. CDR3 residues: CASSQAGAGTSGTRSGEQYF. The CDR3 nucleotides read TGTGCCAGCAGCCAAGCCGGCGCTGGAACTAGCGGGACCCGTTCGGGGGAGCAGTACTTC.